This is a list of T cell receptor beta chains from one sample in a study of blood T cell repertoires in COVID-19. TCRdb keeps only in-frame clones here, not all; method: immunoSEQ multiplex PCR. The sample includes approximately 140,000 clones, approximately 90% of them seen just once. The sample comprised peripheral blood. The receptors were gathered from a man between 18 and 35 years old with COVID-19, enrolled during active disease. Both conserved end residues are part of each CDR3. The order of the fields is clone size, V gene, J gene, D gene, CDR3 DNA, CDR3 protein. A D gene is named only where the DNA matches it firmly. Size is stated for part of the rows, as once, few or many counts, or as a class when the clone is expanded.

abundance: NA
v_gene: TRBV5-1
j_gene: TRBJ2-7
d_gene: TRBD2
CDR3nt: TGCGCCAGCAGCCCATTACTAGCGGTGGGAGGCGGCGAGCAGTACTTC
CDR3aa: CASSPLLAVGGGEQYF

abundance: NA
v_gene: TRBV5-6
j_gene: TRBJ2-7
d_gene: TRBD1
CDR3nt: TGTGCCAGCAGCTCCGGGACAGGGGTCTCCTACGAGCAGTACTTC
CDR3aa: CASSSGTGVSYEQYF

abundance: NA
v_gene: TRBV12-5
j_gene: TRBJ2-1
d_gene: NA
CDR3nt: TGTGCTAGTGCCAAAAGCTCGGGGTCCTACAATGAGCAGTTCTTC
CDR3aa: CASAKSSGSYNEQFF

abundance: NA
v_gene: TRBV27
j_gene: TRBJ2-3
d_gene: NA
CDR3nt: TGTGCCAGCAGTTTTTCCCCCGGGGCAGATACGCAGTATTTT
CDR3aa: CASSFSPGADTQYF

abundance: NA
v_gene: TRBV7-9
j_gene: TRBJ2-3
d_gene: TRBD1
CDR3nt: TGTGCCAGCAGCTGGGACAGGGGACGGACAGATACGCAGTATTTT
CDR3aa: CASSWDRGRTDTQYF

abundance: NA
v_gene: TRBV6-1
j_gene: TRBJ1-2
d_gene: NA
CDR3nt: TGTGCCAGCAGTGAAAACAGGGCCAATGGCTACACCTTC
CDR3aa: CASSENRANGYTF

abundance: NA
v_gene: TRBV4-3
j_gene: TRBJ2-3
d_gene: NA
CDR3nt: TGCGCCAGCAGCCAAGATTTCTGGCGGGGCACAGATACGCAGTATTTT
CDR3aa: CASSQDFWRGTDTQYF

abundance: NA
v_gene: TRBV10-3
j_gene: TRBJ1-2
d_gene: NA
CDR3nt: TGTGCCACCCAGGGGTCCGAGGGGGGCTACACCTTC
CDR3aa: CATQGSEGGYTF

abundance: NA
v_gene: TRBV28
j_gene: TRBJ2-2
d_gene: NA
CDR3nt: TGTGCCAGCAGTCCGTTAGTACGGGGAACCGGGGAGCTGTTTTTT
CDR3aa: CASSPLVRGTGELFF

abundance: once
v_gene: TRBV27
j_gene: TRBJ1-1
d_gene: TRBD1
CDR3nt: TGTGCCAGCAGTTTGAGGGGGCCAACTGAAGCTTTCTTT
CDR3aa: CASSLRGPTEAFF

abundance: NA
v_gene: TRBV11-2
j_gene: TRBJ2-1
d_gene: TRBD2
CDR3nt: TGTGCCAGCAGCTCAGGGACTAGGGGTGGAGCTGAGCAGTTCTTC
CDR3aa: CASSSGTRGGAEQFF

abundance: NA
v_gene: TRBV6-5
j_gene: TRBJ2-1
d_gene: TRBD1
CDR3nt: TGTGCCAGCACCGGACAGGGGAACGAGCAGTTCTTC
CDR3aa: CASTGQGNEQFF

abundance: NA
v_gene: TRBV5-1
j_gene: TRBJ1-2
d_gene: NA
CDR3nt: TGCGCCAGCAGCTTGCCCGGGACAAACTATGGCTACACCTTC
CDR3aa: CASSLPGTNYGYTF

abundance: NA
v_gene: TRBV7-2
j_gene: TRBJ2-1
d_gene: TRBD2
CDR3nt: TGTGCCAGCAGCTTAGTTCTAGCGGGAGATGGGGAGCAGTTCTTC
CDR3aa: CASSLVLAGDGEQFF

abundance: NA
v_gene: TRBV5-6
j_gene: TRBJ2-7
d_gene: TRBD1
CDR3nt: TGTGCCAGCAGCTTAGGACAGGGACAATACGAGCAGTACTTC
CDR3aa: CASSLGQGQYEQYF

abundance: NA
v_gene: TRBV6-5
j_gene: TRBJ1-5
d_gene: NA
CDR3nt: TGTGCCAGCAGGGAGGGCGCAATTAGCAATCAGCCCCAGCATTTT
CDR3aa: CASREGAISNQPQHF

abundance: once
v_gene: TRBV18
j_gene: TRBJ1-1
d_gene: NA
CDR3nt: TGTGCCAGCTCACCACCGACAGTCGATTCTGAAGCTTTCTTT
CDR3aa: CASSPPTVDSEAFF

abundance: NA
v_gene: TRBV9
j_gene: TRBJ2-1
d_gene: TRBD2
CDR3nt: TGTGCCAGCAGTTCTAGCGGGTTGCCCTCCTACAATGAGCAGTTCTTC
CDR3aa: CASSSSGLPSYNEQFF

abundance: few
v_gene: TRBV7-9
j_gene: TRBJ2-7
d_gene: TRBD1
CDR3nt: TGTGCCAGCAGCGGGACAGGTTACGAGCAGTACTTC
CDR3aa: CASSGTGYEQYF

abundance: many
v_gene: TRBV14
j_gene: TRBJ2-3
d_gene: NA
CDR3nt: TGTGCCAGCAGCCAAGGGCGGCACACAGATACGCAGTATTTT
CDR3aa: CASSQGRHTDTQYF

abundance: NA
v_gene: TRBV28
j_gene: TRBJ1-2
d_gene: NA
CDR3nt: TGTGCCAGCAGGGACATTCGCAGTAACTATGGCTACACCTTC
CDR3aa: CASRDIRSNYGYTF

abundance: once
v_gene: TRBV3-1/TRBV3-2
j_gene: TRBJ1-2
d_gene: NA
CDR3nt: TGTGCCAGCAGCCAAGACAGGGTTTTCGAGAGCTATGGCTACACCTTC
CDR3aa: CASSQDRVFESYGYTF

abundance: NA
v_gene: TRBV27
j_gene: TRBJ2-7
d_gene: TRBD1
CDR3nt: TGTGCCAGCAGGGTGAGACAGGGGAAGGGGTACGAGCAGTACTTC
CDR3aa: CASRVRQGKGYEQYF

abundance: NA
v_gene: TRBV28
j_gene: TRBJ2-3
d_gene: TRBD2
CDR3nt: TGTGCCAGCACCTCCCATACCGGGCTAGCGGGAGCGGATACGCAGTATTTT
CDR3aa: CASTSHTGLAGADTQYF

abundance: NA
v_gene: TRBV27
j_gene: TRBJ2-7
d_gene: TRBD2
CDR3nt: TGTGCCAGCAGCCCAGGGACTAGCGGGAGGTGGTACGAGCAGTACTTC
CDR3aa: CASSPGTSGRWYEQYF

abundance: NA
v_gene: TRBV29-1
j_gene: TRBJ2-2
d_gene: NA
CDR3nt: TGCAGCGTTGACCAGGGAACCACCGGGGAGCTGTTTTTT
CDR3aa: CSVDQGTTGELFF

abundance: NA
v_gene: TRBV27
j_gene: TRBJ2-4
d_gene: TRBD1
CDR3nt: TGTGCCAGCAGTAGACAGGGGGCGCGGAAAAACATTCAGTACTTC
CDR3aa: CASSRQGARKNIQYF

abundance: NA
v_gene: TRBV19
j_gene: TRBJ1-1
d_gene: NA
CDR3nt: TGTGCCAGTAGTATAATGATGGGGGCCGGAACTGAAGCTTTCTTT
CDR3aa: CASSIMMGAGTEAFF

abundance: NA
v_gene: TRBV5-1
j_gene: TRBJ2-2
d_gene: TRBD2
CDR3nt: TGCGCCAGCATGGCGGGAGGGAACACCGGGGAGCTGTTTTTT
CDR3aa: CASMAGGNTGELFF

abundance: few
v_gene: TRBV27
j_gene: TRBJ2-7
d_gene: TRBD2
CDR3nt: TGTGCCAGCAGTTTATCGGGCGGACTAGGAGGCTACGAGCAGTACTTC
CDR3aa: CASSLSGGLGGYEQYF

abundance: few
v_gene: TRBV18
j_gene: TRBJ2-1
d_gene: NA
CDR3nt: TGTGCCAGCTCACCACCGGTCAGTACCTACAATGAGCAGTTCTTC
CDR3aa: CASSPPVSTYNEQFF

abundance: NA
v_gene: TRBV13
j_gene: TRBJ2-4
d_gene: TRBD1
CDR3nt: TGTGCCAGCAGCCACGGGACAGGGTTGGGTCTAGCCAAAAACATTCAGTACTTC
CDR3aa: CASSHGTGLGLAKNIQYF